These 31 T cell receptor beta chains were all obtained from the same sample, sequenced in a study of T cell responses to AZD1222 COVID-19 vaccine. Using immunoSEQ multiplex PCR, the repertoire was profiled, and TCRdb retains in-frame clones only, with some absent. The sample has about 180,000 clones; approximately 94% are singletons. The material was peripheral blood, obtained 28 days after the second AZD1222 dose. The receptors were sampled from an adult who received the AZD1222 COVID-19 vaccine.

The rearrangement links TRBV6-5 to TRBJ1-1; 9 positions agree with TRBD1. V lost 5 bases and J lost 5; bases outside the gene matches: 9. Germline-derived CDR1 and CDR2 are MNHEY and SVGAGI. The CDR3 loop spans 15 amino acids. DNA of the CDR3: TGTGCCAGCAGTAGACCGGGACAGGGATTTACTGAAGCTTTCTTT. Protein product: CASSRPGQGFTEAFF.

This clone has just one count. The J gene is TRBJ2-7, the V gene TRBV3-1 (or the pseudogene TRBV3-2); D is ambiguous. Germline assignment: CDR1 LGHDT and CDR2 YNNKEL (reference sequence). Deletions cut 1 base from V and 7 bases from J, with 8 bases between. This CDR3 is built from 12 residues. The CDR3 DNA follows: TGTGCCAGCAGCCAAGGGACCACTGAGCAGTACTTC. The encoded protein is CASSQGTTEQYF.

The chain couples TRBV5-6 to TRBJ1-3; D is ambiguous. Per the germline V gene, CDR1 is SGHDT and CDR2 is YYEEEE. V shed 2 bases and J shed 5 bases, with 5 bases lying between them. The length of the CDR3 is 12 residues. The CDR3 region is CASSFKRNTIYF. CDR3 nucleotides: TGTGCCAGCAGCTTCAAGAGAAACACCATATATTTT.

The rearrangement joins TRBV7-9 to TRBJ1-1; 7 nucleotides match TRBD1. Germline CDR1 and CDR2: SEHNR and FQNEAQ (reference sequence). The CDR3 is made up of 17 amino acids. The V segment lost 1 base and the J segment 1 base; nucleotides outside the gene matches: 9. CDR3 nucleotides: TGTGCCAGCAGCTTAGGTTACGGGGGACAGAAGAACACTGAAGCTTTCTTT. The encoded protein is CASSLGYGGQKNTEAFF.

V is TRBV27 and J is TRBJ2-6, with a weak D call TRBD1 (6 bases). CDR3 length: 16 residues. Germline CDR1 reads MNHEY; CDR2 reads SMNVEV (reference sequence). V was cut by 5 bases and J by 1 base, with 12 bases left in between. CDR3 protein: CASSQARGSGANVLTF. CDR3 DNA: TGTGCCAGCAGTCAAGCTAGGGGGTCTGGGGCCAACGTCCTGACTTTC.

The chain carries TRBV7-6 and TRBJ2-3; TRBD2 aligns across 10 bases. The CDR3 extends over 18 amino acids. Per the germline V gene, CDR1 is SGHVS and CDR2 is FNYEAQ. The junction had 11 bases not matched to a gene; V was cut back by 5 bases and J by 0 bases. The CDR3 DNA sequence: TGTGCCAGCAGCGCCGGGACTAGCGCGAGATATAGCACAGATACGCAGTATTTT. Translation gives CASSAGTSARYSTDTQYF.

This clone was recorded once. The J gene is TRBJ1-4, the V gene TRBV9, with a possible D match to TRBD1 (5 bases). The CDR3 sequence is 16 residues long. The V and J ends lost 0 bases and 7 bases respectively, with 16 bases between them. Germline V gene data show CDR1 as SGDLS and CDR2 as YYNGEE. CDR3 nucleotide sequence: TGTGCCAGCAGCGTAGGGGGTCGGGGGACGAGTGAAAAACTGTTTTTT. Translated, it gives CASSVGGRGTSEKLFF.

The V call is TRBV4-2, the J call TRBJ2-1; 10 nucleotides line up with TRBD2. V dropped 0 bases and J dropped 0; count of bases not matched to a gene: 5. The V gene's germline CDR1 is LGHNA and CDR2 YNFKEQ. There are 18 residues in the CDR3. The CDR3 DNA reads as TGTGCCAGCAGCCAAGACGCTAGCGGGAGTCCCTCCTACAATGAGCAGTTCTTC. This codes for CASSQDASGSPSYNEQFF.

The V call is TRBV12-3 or TRBV12-4, the J call TRBJ1-5; the D gene is possibly TRBD1 (5 bases). Trimming cost V 4 bases and J 5 bases, with 9 bases left between them. CDR3 size: 13 residues. The CDR3 spells CASSWGPDQPQHF. Here the CDR3 DNA reads TGTGCCAGCAGTTGGGGACCCGATCAGCCCCAGCATTTT.

The chain employs TRBV4-1 and TRBJ1-1, with D unresolved. The CDR3 consists of 14 residues. Trimming removed 1 base from V and 0 bases from J, with 6 bases in between. Germline assignment: CDR1 MGHRA and CDR2 YSYEKL. The CDR3 nucleotides read TGCGCCAGCAGCCAAGTTATCATGAACACTGAAGCTTTCTTT. Its protein product is CASSQVIMNTEAFF.

This sequence joins TRBV28 and TRBJ1-2, with D unclear. Trimming left V 4 bases short and J 0 bases short, with 9 bases between. Germline CDR1 and CDR2: MDHEN and SYDVKM. This CDR3 comprises 14 residues. CDR3 sequence reads: CASSSAAPNYGYTF. The DNA for the CDR3 is TGTGCCAGCAGTTCAGCCGCACCTAACTATGGCTACACCTTC.

This chain connects TRBV2 to TRBJ1-3; possibly TRBD1 for D (5 bases). V dropped 4 bases and J dropped 3 bases, with 13 bases sitting between them. CDR1 and CDR2 (germline): SNHLY, FYNNEI. This CDR3 contains 15 residues. CDR3 protein: CASSVPRQGGNTIYF. The CDR3 DNA reads as TGTGCCAGCAGTGTCCCGCGGCAGGGTGGAAACACCATATATTTT.

This clone was seen only a few times. The V and J genes are TRBV9 and TRBJ1-1; D is perhaps TRBD1 (6 bases). The CDR3 sequence is 15 residues long. Germline CDR1 SGDLS, CDR2 YYNGEE. V was pared by 4 bases and J by 0 bases, with 13 bases between. In nucleotides, the CDR3 is TGTGCCAGCAGCCCCCGACAGGATATGAACACTGAAGCTTTCTTT. It yields the protein CASSPRQDMNTEAFF.

Remarks on this clone: The sample holds other DNA sequences that translate to the same CDR3. The J gene is TRBJ1-1, the V gene TRBV25-1; 10 bases fit TRBD1. Per germline, CDR1 MGHDK and CDR2 SYGVNS. CDR3 length: 14 amino acids. J lost 5 bases, V lost 3 bases, and 3 bases had no gene match. The CDR3 bases are TGTGCCAGCAGTGATTGGACAGGGGGAACTGAAGCTTTCTTT. This gives the protein CASSDWTGGTEAFF.

V usage is TRBV6-5 and J usage is TRBJ2-7; TRBD1 agrees at 7 bases. The CDR3 sequence is 11 residues long. Germline values: CDR1 MNHEY, CDR2 SVGAGI. V gave up 7 bases and J gave up 9 bases; unmatched junction bases: 6. CDR3 in amino acids: CASILGGLQYF. Here the CDR3 DNA reads TGTGCCAGCATCTTAGGGGGCCTGCAGTACTTC.

V and J are TRBV4-1 and TRBJ2-2; D is uncertain. The CDR3 extends over 15 amino acids. The V and J ends lost 1 base and 6 bases respectively, with 12 bases between them. CDR1 is MGHRA and CDR2 is YSYEKL in the germline V gene. CDR3 loop: CASSQARLFSGELFF. The CDR3 nucleotides are TGCGCCAGCAGCCAAGCCCGCCTCTTCTCCGGGGAGCTGTTTTTT.

The chain is built from TRBV4-2 and TRBJ2-5; 11 nucleotides match TRBD2. CDR3 length: 16 residues. The germline gives CDR1 LGHNA, CDR2 YNFKEQ. After removal of 0 bases from V and 2 bases from J, the junction contained 2 bases not matched to a gene. As DNA, the CDR3 is TGTGCCAGCAGCCAAGAGGGACTAGCGGTACAAGAGACCCAGTACTTC. Amino acids: CASSQEGLAVQETQYF.

The V gene is TRBV18, the J gene TRBJ2-5; D call uncertain. The germline V gene encodes CDR1 KGHSH and CDR2 LQKENI. The V end lost 5 bases, the J end lost 1 base, and 11 bases lay between the germline ends. CDR3 length equals 14 residues. CDR3 protein: CASSISGPQETQYF. CDR3 in DNA: TGTGCCAGCTCAATCTCCGGGCCCCAAGAGACCCAGTACTTC.

The rearrangement uses TRBV28 and TRBJ2-2; D might be TRBD2 (6 bases). From germline, CDR1 is MDHEN and CDR2 SYDVKM. The V gene lost 9 bases and the J gene lost 6 bases, with 17 bases spanning the gap. This CDR3 comprises 14 residues. In DNA, the CDR3 is TGTGCCAGTAAAAGTGGACTAACCTCCGGGGAGCTGTTTTTT. This codes for CASKSGLTSGELFF.

The CDR3 sequence: CASTLRASGNHNEQFF. In nucleotides, the CDR3 is TGTGCCAGCACCTTAAGGGCTAGCGGGAACCACAATGAGCAGTTCTTC. The chain has TRBV9 and TRBJ2-1; 9 bases line up with TRBD2. V shed 6 bases and J 5 bases; nucleotides not matched to a gene: 12. Germline CDR1 reads SGDLS; CDR2 reads YYNGEE. This CDR3 has 16 residues.

V is TRBV9 and J is TRBJ1-2; TRBD1 is a possible D gene (5 bases). V lost 0 bases, J lost 8 bases, and 8 bases lay in between. Germline CDR1 reads SGDLS; CDR2 reads YYNGEE. The CDR3 is 12 residues long. The CDR3 DNA reads as TGTGCCAGCAGCGTAGCTGGGGACGGCTACACCTTC. Its protein is CASSVAGDGYTF.

The rearrangement uses TRBV4-1 and TRBJ2-5; D gene unclear. The CDR3 is made up of 14 amino acids. Trimming pared 1 base from V and 3 bases from J, leaving 9 bases between. CDR1 MGHRA and CDR2 YSYEKL come from the germline V gene. CDR3: CASSQGHSEETQYF. In DNA, the CDR3 is TGCGCCAGCAGCCAAGGACATAGTGAAGAGACCCAGTACTTC.

The chain has TRBV9 and TRBJ2-7; tentative D call: TRBD2 (5 bases). This CDR3 has 15 residues. Germline V CDR1 and CDR2: SGDLS, YYNGEE. The V gene lost 4 bases and the J gene lost 0 bases, with 14 bases spanning the gap. The CDR3 spells CASSPGGSSSYEQYF. CDR3 in DNA: TGTGCCAGCAGCCCCGGTGGGAGTAGCTCCTACGAGCAGTACTTC.

The chain links TRBV24-1 to TRBJ2-1; weak D call: TRBD1 (5 bases). The CDR3 length is 13 residues. Trimming took off 4 bases at V and 9 bases at J, with 12 bases between the two ends. Germline CDR1 KGHDR, CDR2 SFDVKD. The CDR3 region is CATSDTQGTEQFF. The DNA for the CDR3 is TGTGCCACCAGTGACACGCAGGGCACTGAGCAGTTCTTC.

J is TRBJ2-1 and V is TRBV12-3 or TRBV12-4; no clear D gene. The ends were cut back, 6 bases at V and 10 bases at J, with 10 bases in the middle. The CDR3 contains 11 residues. CDR3: CASRARGEQFF. In nucleotides, the CDR3 is TGTGCCAGCAGGGCTCGAGGAGAGCAGTTCTTC.

The rearrangement uses TRBV2 and TRBJ2-5, with TRBD1 matching over 9 bases. The V and J ends lost 5 bases and 3 bases, in that order; junction bases with no gene match: 7. Germline CDR1 SNHLY, CDR2 FYNNEI. This CDR3 comprises 15 residues. The CDR3, as DNA: TGTGCCAGCAGTCCCTTGACAGGGGGTGAAGAGACCCAGTACTTC. It is translated as CASSPLTGGEETQYF.

The chain employs TRBV3-1 (or the pseudogene TRBV3-2) and TRBJ2-7; D gene ambiguous. V was trimmed by 7 bases and J by 5 bases, leaving 6 bases between them. Germline-derived CDR1 and CDR2 are LGHDT and YNNKEL (reference sequence). CDR3 length equals 10 residues. As DNA, the CDR3 is TGTGCCAGCACCGCGAACGAGCAGTACTTC. Translated: CASTANEQYF.

The chain joins TRBV30 to TRBJ1-1; D may be TRBD1 (5 bases). This CDR3 is 14 amino acids long. The ends were cut back, 4 bases at V and 4 bases at J, with 16 bases in the middle. CDR1 GTSNPN and CDR2 SVGIG come from the germline V gene (reference sequence). The CDR3 nucleotides are TGTGCCTGGACCCCTGGGGGATACGGCACTGAAGCTTTCTTT. It translates to CAWTPGGYGTEAFF.

The V call is TRBV6-5, the J call TRBJ2-5, with D tentatively TRBD1 (5 bases). Germline V gene lookup returns CDR1 MNHEY and CDR2 SVGAGI. Trimming shortened V by 7 bases and J by 6 bases, and 12 bases separated the two germline ends. The CDR3 spans 12 residues. CDR3 sequence reads: CASTDTIKTQYF. The CDR3 bases are TGTGCCAGCACGGACACGATAAAGACCCAGTACTTC.

J is TRBJ2-7 and V is TRBV7-2, with TRBD2 matching 7 bases. The CDR3 consists of 13 residues. CDR1 SGHTA and CDR2 FQGNSA come from the germline V gene. V was clipped by 5 bases and J by 3 bases; unmatched bases: 4. For the CDR3, the DNA is TGTGCCAGCAGCGGCTGGGGGGGCTACGAGCAGTACTTC. Protein: CASSGWGGYEQYF.

This rearrangement joins TRBV11-2 to TRBJ1-6; no firm D call. V was trimmed by 4 bases and J by 11 bases, leaving 18 bases between them. This CDR3 is 15 amino acids long. Germline V gene lookup returns CDR1 SGHAT and CDR2 FQNNGV. The CDR3 region has the DNA TGTGCCAGCAGCTCACGGACTGTAGGGCCGGCACCCCTCCACTTT. Translation: CASSSRTVGPAPLHF.